This T cell receptor beta chain originates from a study of Graves' ophthalmopathy and Graves' hyperthyroidism. Overall study: Peripheral blood was gathered at the point of initial diagnosis, before any treatment started.

Comment on this clonotype: Antigen unknown. The junction departs from germline at one end; a sequencing error may be responsible.

Findings and limits, study-wide: Sensitivity of around 67% and specificity of 72% to 85% were achieved by the model that predicted ophthalmopathy progression.

Amplification of the TCR beta CDR3 regions used RNA transcripts (as template). Scientists carried out first-round RT-PCR using HTBI primers and then a second-round multiplex PCR. TCRdb analysed the multiplex PCR reads with MiXCR anew, one entry per CDR3 protein. The data hold some 380,000 distinct CDR3 sequences, with just over 15% observed a single time. This CDR3 region has 14 residues. Germline-derived CDR1 and CDR2 are SGHRS and YFSETQ. This TCR was sampled from a woman aged 18-29 years with stable Graves' hyperthyroidism. What was sequenced was peripheral blood. The chain uses TRBV5-1 and TRBJ2-7; either TRBD1 or TRBD2 may supply D (5 bases each). The CDR3 DNA reads as TGCGCCAGCAGCTTGGGTCTCCACTGGGACGATCAGTACTTC. It is translated as CASSLGLHWDDQYF.